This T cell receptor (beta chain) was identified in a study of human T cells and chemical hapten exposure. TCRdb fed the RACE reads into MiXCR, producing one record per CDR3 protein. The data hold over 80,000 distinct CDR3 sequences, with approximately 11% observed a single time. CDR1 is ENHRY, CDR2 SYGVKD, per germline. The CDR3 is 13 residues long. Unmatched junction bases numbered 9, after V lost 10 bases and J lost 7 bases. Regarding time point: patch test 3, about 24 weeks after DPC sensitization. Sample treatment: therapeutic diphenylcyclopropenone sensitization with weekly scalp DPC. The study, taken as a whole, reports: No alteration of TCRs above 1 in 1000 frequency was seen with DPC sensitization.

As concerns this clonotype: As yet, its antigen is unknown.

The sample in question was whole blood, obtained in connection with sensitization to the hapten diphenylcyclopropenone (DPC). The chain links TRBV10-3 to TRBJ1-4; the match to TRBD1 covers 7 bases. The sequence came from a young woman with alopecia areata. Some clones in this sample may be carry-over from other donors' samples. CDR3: CATGTGESEKLFF. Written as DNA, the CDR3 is TGTGCCACCGGAACAGGGGAGAGTGAAAAACTGTTTTTT.